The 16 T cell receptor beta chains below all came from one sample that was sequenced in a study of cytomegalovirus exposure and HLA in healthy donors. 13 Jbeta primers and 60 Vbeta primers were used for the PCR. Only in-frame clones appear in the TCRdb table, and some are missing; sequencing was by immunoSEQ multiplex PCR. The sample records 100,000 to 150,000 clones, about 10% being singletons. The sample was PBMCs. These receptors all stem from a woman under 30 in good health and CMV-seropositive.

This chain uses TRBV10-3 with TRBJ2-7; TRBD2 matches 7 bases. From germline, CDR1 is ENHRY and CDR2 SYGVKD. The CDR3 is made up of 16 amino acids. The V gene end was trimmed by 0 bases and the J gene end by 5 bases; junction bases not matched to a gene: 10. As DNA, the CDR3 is TGTGCCATCAGTGAGTCGGGAGGGCGGGAGTCCCACGAGCAGTACTTC. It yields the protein CAISESGGRESHEQYF.

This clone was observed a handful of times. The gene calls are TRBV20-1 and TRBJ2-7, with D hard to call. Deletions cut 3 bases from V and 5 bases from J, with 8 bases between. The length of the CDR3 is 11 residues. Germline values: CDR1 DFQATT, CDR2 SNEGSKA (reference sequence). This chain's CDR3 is CSASYFHEQYF. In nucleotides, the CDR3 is TGCAGTGCTAGTTATTTCCACGAGCAGTACTTC.

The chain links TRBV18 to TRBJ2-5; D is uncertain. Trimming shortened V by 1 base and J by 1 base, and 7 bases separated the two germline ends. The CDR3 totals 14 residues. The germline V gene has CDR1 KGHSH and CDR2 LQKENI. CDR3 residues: CASSPLNSQETQYF. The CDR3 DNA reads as TGTGCCAGCTCACCACTAAATTCCCAAGAGACCCAGTACTTC.

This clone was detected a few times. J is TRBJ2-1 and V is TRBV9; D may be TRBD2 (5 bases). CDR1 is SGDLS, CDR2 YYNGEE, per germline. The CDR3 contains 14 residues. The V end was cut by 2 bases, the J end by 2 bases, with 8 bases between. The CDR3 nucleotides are TGTGCCAGCAGCGTGACGGGGACCTACAATGAGCAGTTCTTC. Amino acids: CASSVTGTYNEQFF. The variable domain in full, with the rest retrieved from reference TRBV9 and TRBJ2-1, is DSGVTQTPKHLITATGQRVTLRCSPRSGDLSVYWYQQSLDQGLQFLIQYYNGEERAKGNILERFSAQQFPDLHSELNLSSLELGDSALYFCASSVTGTYNEQFFGPGTRLTVL.

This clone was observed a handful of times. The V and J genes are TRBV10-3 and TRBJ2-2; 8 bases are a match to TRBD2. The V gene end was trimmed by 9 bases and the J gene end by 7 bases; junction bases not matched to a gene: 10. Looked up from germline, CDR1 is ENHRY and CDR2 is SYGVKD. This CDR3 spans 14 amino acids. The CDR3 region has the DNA TGTGCCATTGGGGGCTGGCGGGAGGACGGGGAGCTGTTTTTT. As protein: CAIGGWREDGELFF.

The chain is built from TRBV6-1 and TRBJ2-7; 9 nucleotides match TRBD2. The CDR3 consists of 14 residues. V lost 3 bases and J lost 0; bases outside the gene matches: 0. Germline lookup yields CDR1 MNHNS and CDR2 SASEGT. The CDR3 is CASSEREGSYEQYF. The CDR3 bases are TGTGCCAGCAGTGAGCGGGAGGGCTCCTACGAGCAGTACTTC.

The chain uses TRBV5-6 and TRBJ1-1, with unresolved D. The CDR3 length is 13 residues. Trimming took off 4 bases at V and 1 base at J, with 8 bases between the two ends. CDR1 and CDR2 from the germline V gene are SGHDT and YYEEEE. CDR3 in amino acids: CASSPQTNTEAFF. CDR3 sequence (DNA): TGTGCCAGCAGCCCACAGACGAACACTGAAGCTTTCTTT.

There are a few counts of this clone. The CDR3 region is CASSLGWDRDTEAFF. CDR3 DNA sequence: TGTGCCAGCAGCTTAGGTTGGGACAGGGACACTGAAGCTTTCTTT. This chain uses TRBV7-9 with TRBJ1-1; the match to TRBD1 covers 9 bases. V lost 1 base, J lost 3 bases, and 3 bases stayed unmatched. Germline-derived CDR1 and CDR2 are SEHNR and FQNEAQ (reference sequence). CDR3 size: 15 residues. Full variable domain (rest looked up from reference TRBV7-9 and TRBJ1-1): DTGVSQNPRHKITKRGQNVTFRCDPISEHNRLYWYRQTLGQGPEFLTYFQNEAQLEKSRLLSDRFSAERPKGSFSTLEIQRTEQGDSAMYLCASSLGWDRDTEAFFGQGTRLTVV.

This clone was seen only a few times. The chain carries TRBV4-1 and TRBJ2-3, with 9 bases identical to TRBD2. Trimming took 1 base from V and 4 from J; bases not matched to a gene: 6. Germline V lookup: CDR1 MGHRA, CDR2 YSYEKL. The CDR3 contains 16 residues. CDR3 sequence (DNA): TGCGCCAGCAGCCAAGGCTTCCTAGCGGGACCAGATACGCAGTATTTT. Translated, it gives CASSQGFLAGPDTQYF.

This CDR3 is CASSLGFGLAGGKSYEQYF. CDR3 nucleotide sequence: TGTGCCAGCAGCTTAGGTTTTGGACTAGCGGGAGGGAAGTCCTACGAGCAGTACTTC. V usage is TRBV11-3 and J usage is TRBJ2-7; 15 bases agree with TRBD2. The CDR3 sequence is 19 residues long. Unmatched junction bases numbered 8, after V lost 1 base and J lost 1 base. Looked up from germline, CDR1 is SGHNT and CDR2 is YENEEA. Supplemented by reference TRBV11-3 and TRBJ2-7, the full variable domain reads EAGVVQSPRYKIIEKKQPVAFWCNPISGHNTLYWYLQNLGQGPELLIRYENEEAVDDSQLPKDRFSAERLKGVDSTLKIQPAELGDSAVYLCASSLGFGLAGGKSYEQYFGPGTRLTVT.

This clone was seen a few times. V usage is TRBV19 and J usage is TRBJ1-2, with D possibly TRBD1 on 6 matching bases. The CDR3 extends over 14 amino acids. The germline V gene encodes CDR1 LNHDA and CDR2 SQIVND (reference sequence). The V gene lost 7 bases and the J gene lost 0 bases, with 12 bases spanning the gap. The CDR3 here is CASTYRTANYGYTF. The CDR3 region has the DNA TGTGCCAGTACCTACAGGACAGCTAACTATGGCTACACCTTC.

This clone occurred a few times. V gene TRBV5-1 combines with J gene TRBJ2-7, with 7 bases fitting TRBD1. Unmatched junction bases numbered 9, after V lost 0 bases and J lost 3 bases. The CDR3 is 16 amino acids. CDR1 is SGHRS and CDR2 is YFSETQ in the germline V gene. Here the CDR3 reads CASSLASNRQGYEQYF. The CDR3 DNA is TGCGCCAGCAGCTTGGCCTCGAACAGACAGGGCTACGAGCAGTACTTC.

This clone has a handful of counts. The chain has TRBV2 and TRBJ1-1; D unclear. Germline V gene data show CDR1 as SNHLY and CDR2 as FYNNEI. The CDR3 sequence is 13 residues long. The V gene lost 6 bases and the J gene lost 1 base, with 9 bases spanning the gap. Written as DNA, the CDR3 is TGTGCCAGCAGCAGAATCAAGAACACTGAAGCTTTCTTT. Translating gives CASSRIKNTEAFF. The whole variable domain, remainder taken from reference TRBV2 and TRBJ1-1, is EPEVTQTPSHQVTQMGQEVILRCVPISNHLYFYWYRQILGQKVEFLVSFYNNEISEKSEIFDDQFSVERPDGSNFTLKIRSTKLEDSAMYFCASSRIKNTEAFFGQGTRLTVV.

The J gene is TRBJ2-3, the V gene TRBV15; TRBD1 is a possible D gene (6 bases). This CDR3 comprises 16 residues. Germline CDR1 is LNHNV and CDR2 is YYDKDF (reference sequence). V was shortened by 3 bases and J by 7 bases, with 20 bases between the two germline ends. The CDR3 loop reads CATSRKTGISPYTQYF. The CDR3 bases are TGTGCCACCAGCAGGAAAACAGGGATTTCCCCATATACGCAGTATTTT.

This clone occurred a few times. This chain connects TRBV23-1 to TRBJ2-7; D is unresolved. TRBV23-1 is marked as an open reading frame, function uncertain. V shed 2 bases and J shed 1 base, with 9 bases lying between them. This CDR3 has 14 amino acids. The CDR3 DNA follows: TGCGCCAGCAGTCAACCGGTCCCTTCCTACGAGCAGTACTTC. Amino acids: CASSQPVPSYEQYF.

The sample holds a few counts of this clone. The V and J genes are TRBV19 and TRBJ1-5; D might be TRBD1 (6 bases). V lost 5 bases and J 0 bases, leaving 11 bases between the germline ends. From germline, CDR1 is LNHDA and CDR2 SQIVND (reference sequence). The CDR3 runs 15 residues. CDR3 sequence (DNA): TGTGCCAGTAGTCCAGGGGCTTATAGCAATCAGCCCCAGCATTTT. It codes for CASSPGAYSNQPQHF.